This note documents a single TCR beta chain sequence. Its antigen remains unidentified. No qualities accompany the bases; no much larger clone lies one base away. TCRB and TCRAD loci were amplified from a standardized quantity of quality-controlled genomic DNA using the immunoSEQ multiplex PCR assay. The amplicons covered the V(D)J region and were long enough to include the CDR3 and to identify the V and J genes. The amplicons were sequenced on an Illumina platform via the commercial immunoSEQ service. The authors' pipeline ran thus. Corrections for primer bias and sequencing errors followed previously described methods, while TCRAD and TCRB definitions were based on the IMGT database. immunoSEQ Analyzer 3.0 and VDJTools were used for repertoire analysis, which covered basic statistics, V/J segment usage, diversity estimates, rarefaction and pairwise overlap. To estimate diversity, the Chao1, ChaoE, Efron-Thisted, Shannon and inverse Simpson indices were applied, and diversity was also estimated on datasets down-sampled to the smallest sample. For repertoire overlap, CDR3 nucleotide sequence, V gene and J gene had to match strictly, and clustering was done by Jaccard-based multidimensional scaling. Drawn from immuneACCESS, this table holds only the in-frame rearrangements with V and J called that TCRdb kept. Clones are partly lost; checked studies trace under half to an unresolved V gene and leave the rest unexplained. The D gene and trimming were derived from the DNA, and the V and J assignments and clone size from that table. The sample contains some 130,000 clones, 90% to 95% of them found a single time. The ten most abundant clones make up approximately 0.022% of the sample.

This specimen comes from a study of human thymus T cells (TCRdb year 2020). Background on the whole study: The study characterized TCR alpha and beta repertoires from fewer than 10 infant thymus samples and a few related peripheral blood samples. Donor ages ranging from roughly 7 to 250 days were recorded, and about six male and a couple of female infants were included in the cohort. Overall study outcomes, separate from this receptor: Highly overlapping thymic TCR repertoires among unrelated individuals were reported in the related research. Both the thymic and the peripheral blood repertoires appeared to show biased V and J gene segment usage. On average, roughly 850,000 unique TCRB clonotypes were obtained from thymus samples, compared with 70,000 to 90,000 from blood samples.

Thymus tissue was obtained as surgical resects removed during corrective cardiac surgery. The donors were immunologically healthy infants in Finland who had open corrective cardiac surgery for congenital heart defects. Thymocytes were freed from the tissue by mechanical means and kept at -70 degrees C as pellets of roughly 8.5-31 million cells. A QIAsymphony instrument was used to extract genomic DNA from the frozen cell pellets. The specimen sequenced was thymus tissue. The sequence derives from a boy younger than two with a congenital heart defect but otherwise immunologically healthy.

The CDR3 reads CSVELPGTPRRRAQYF. The DNA sequence is as follows: TGCAGCGTTGAGCTACCCGGGACCCCTCGAAGAAGGGCGCAGTATTTT. The receptor chain draws on TRBV29-1 and TRBJ2-3; the D gene could be either TRBD1 or TRBD2, each agreeing at 5 bases. V was cut back by 3 bases and J by 10 bases, leaving a gap of 26 bases between them. Inclusive of the bounding cysteine and phenylalanine, the CDR3 is 16 residues long. Left in the record is the CDR3 DNA by itself, 48 bases read in frame from the first base. From a lookup of the germline V gene, CDR1 and CDR2 are SQVTM and ANQGSEA.